Listed here are 10 T cell receptor beta chains from one sample, sequenced in a study of cytomegalovirus exposure and HLA in healthy donors (dated by TCRdb to about 2017). Receptor amplification or capture employed the immunoSEQ multiplex PCR assay. The multiplex PCR relied on a mix of 60 forward primers for TCR Vbeta segments and 13 reverse primers for TCR Jbeta segments. TCRdb holds this immuneACCESS table with in-frame rearrangements only. Some clones are missing; in checked studies, unresolved V genes explain under half, and the rest has no known cause. In this sample the table shows about 130,000 clones, approximately 84% of which occur a single time. The top ten constitute around 4% of the sample. The sample consisted of PBMCs. The receptors stem from a man aged 18-30 years in good health and CMV-seropositive.

Here the CDR3 reads CASRPGDGWYEQYF. DNA of the CDR3: TGTGCCAGCAGACCGGGGGATGGATGGTACGAGCAGTACTTC. V is TRBV27 and J is TRBJ2-7, with D possibly TRBD2 on 6 matching bases. V lost 6 bases to trimming and J lost 4 bases, with 16 bases between them. Germline V gene sequence: CDR1 MNHEY, CDR2 SMNVEV (reference sequence). The CDR3 length is 14 residues.

The chain is built from TRBV13 and TRBJ1-1, with D hard to call. Germline lookup yields CDR1 PRHDT and CDR2 FYEKMQ (reference sequence). Between the trimmed V and J ends, which lost 5 bases and 6 bases, there was a span of 13 bases. The CDR3 length is 13 residues. CDR3: CASSVAGSAEAFF. CDR3 bases: TGTGCCAGCAGCGTAGCCGGGAGCGCTGAAGCTTTCTTT. Looking up the rest from reference TRBV13 and TRBJ1-1 gives the full variable domain: AAGVIQSPRHLIKEKRETATLKCYPIPRHDTVYWYQQGPGQDPQFLISFYEKMQSDKGSIPDRFSAQQFSDYHSELNMSSLELGDSALYFCASSVAGSAEAFFGQGTRLTVV.

This clone was seen more than once but under ten times. V and J are TRBV19 and TRBJ1-5, with 10 bases lining up with TRBD1. Unmatched junction bases numbered 7, after V lost 8 bases and J lost 0 bases. Germline CDR1 and CDR2: LNHDA and SQIVND (reference sequence). This CDR3 region has 16 residues. As DNA, the CDR3 is TGTGCCAGTTCGGACAGGGGGACGGATAGCAATCAGCCCCAGCATTTT. Its protein is CASSDRGTDSNQPQHF.

The J gene is TRBJ2-7, the V gene TRBV2; 7 bases fit TRBD1. CDR1 is SNHLY and CDR2 is FYNNEI in the germline V gene. There are 15 residues in the CDR3. The J segment lost 5 bases and the V segment lost 8 bases, leaving 15 bases of the junction unmatched. The CDR3 DNA reads TGTGCCAGCCGGACGAGACAGGGCGATAGCCACGAGCAGTACTTC. This gives the protein CASRTRQGDSHEQYF. The whole variable domain, remainder taken from reference TRBV2 and TRBJ2-7, is EPEVTQTPSHQVTQMGQEVILRCVPISNHLYFYWYRQILGQKVEFLVSFYNNEISEKSEIFDDQFSVERPDGSNFTLKIRSTKLEDSAMYFCASRTRQGDSHEQYFGPGTRLTVT.

This clone was counted only a few times. The CDR3 nucleotides are TGTGCCTGGAGTCTCGCGGGGAGAGGGACCCAGTACTTC. Translated: CAWSLAGRGTQYF. The V and J genes are TRBV30 and TRBJ2-5; tentative D call: TRBD2 (6 bases). The CDR3 is 13 amino acids. V lost 2 bases to trimming and J lost 7 bases, with 14 bases between them. Germline V gene sequence: CDR1 GTSNPN, CDR2 SVGIG (reference sequence).

This chain links TRBV5-6 with TRBJ2-3; possible D gene TRBD2, 6 bases. CDR3 length: 18 residues. With 1 base removed from V and 4 bases from J, the gap between germline ends came to 22 bases. Per germline, CDR1 SGHDT and CDR2 YYEEEE. As DNA, the CDR3 is TGTGCCAGCAGCTTGTTTCTGTCTTGGGGGGTGGCCCCAGATACGCAGTATTTT. Encoded protein: CASSLFLSWGVAPDTQYF.

The chain combines TRBV7-9 with TRBJ2-7; the match to TRBD1 covers 9 bases. V gave up 1 base and J gave up 6 bases; unmatched junction bases: 10. The length of the CDR3 is 16 residues. Germline CDR1 SEHNR, CDR2 FQNEAQ (reference sequence). The CDR3 is CASSLVQVGTGFEQYF. CDR3 coding DNA: TGTGCCAGCAGCTTAGTTCAAGTGGGGACAGGGTTCGAGCAGTACTTC.

This clone came up a few times. The rearrangement uses TRBV10-3 and TRBJ1-2; D gene ambiguous. V was cut by 4 bases and J by 3 bases, with 15 bases left in between. CDR1 is ENHRY and CDR2 is SYGVKD in the germline V gene. This CDR3 spans 15 amino acids. DNA of the CDR3: TGTGCCATCAGTGCCCCAGATCGCGGAGACTATGGCTACACCTTC. This encodes CAISAPDRGDYGYTF.

The CDR3 DNA follows: TGTGCCAGCAGCTTGGGGGGACAGAACTATGGCTACACCTTC. This encodes CASSLGGQNYGYTF. This chain links TRBV5-4 with TRBJ1-2, with 7 nucleotides matching TRBD1. The germline V gene encodes CDR1 SGHNT and CDR2 YYREEE (reference sequence). The trim removed 0 bases at V and 2 bases at J, leaving 1 base unmatched. This CDR3 contains 14 residues.

V usage is TRBV5-3 and J usage is TRBJ2-2, with D possibly TRBD1 on 7 matching bases. TRBV5-3 is given ORF status, its function remaining uncertain. The CDR3 is 17 amino acids. The V end lost 4 bases, the J end lost 6 bases, and 22 bases lay between the germline ends. The CDR3 bases are TGTGCCAGAAGCCGACCCCCGACAGGGAGGTTGCCCGGGGAGCTGTTTTTT. Protein: CARSRPPTGRLPGELFF.